These 14 T cell receptor beta chains were all obtained from the same sample, sequenced in a study of cytomegalovirus exposure and HLA in healthy donors. PCR employed 60 Vbeta and 13 Jbeta primers. Clones were read by immunoSEQ multiplex PCR, and TCRdb kept only the in-frame ones, dropping some. The table has some 190,000 clones, 81% seen once. Sequenced: PBMCs. All receptors derive from a man in his late teens or twenties in good health and CMV-seronegative.

The chain's CDR3 is CASSGQSNQPQHF. The CDR3 bases are TGCGCCAGCAGCGGACAGAGCAATCAGCCCCAGCATTTT. The V call is TRBV10-2, the J call TRBJ1-5; perhaps TRBD1 as D (6 bases). The germline gives CDR1 WSHSY, CDR2 SAAADI. The CDR3 is made up of 13 amino acids. The ends were cut back, 6 bases at V and 1 base at J, with 7 bases in the middle.

The chain couples TRBV6-1 to TRBJ1-5; D call uncertain. Looked up from germline, CDR1 is MNHNS and CDR2 is SASEGT. This CDR3 has 14 amino acids. The V end lost 3 bases, the J end lost 1 base, and 7 bases lay between the germline ends. The CDR3 spells CASSDSFSNQPQHF. In DNA form, the CDR3 reads TGTGCCAGCAGTGATTCTTTCAGCAATCAGCCCCAGCATTTT.

V and J are TRBV6-1 and TRBJ2-3; 7 bases are shared with TRBD2. CDR1 is MNHNS and CDR2 is SASEGT in the germline V gene. This CDR3 comprises 15 residues. The junction had 3 bases not matched to a gene; V was cut back by 3 bases and J by 0 bases. CDR3 nucleotides: TGTGCCAGCAGTGAGGGGGGACTAAGCACAGATACGCAGTATTTT. This gives the protein CASSEGGLSTDTQYF.

This clone was detected only once. The chain carries TRBV9 and TRBJ2-1, with a weak D call TRBD2 (7 bases). CDR3 size: 15 residues. From germline, CDR1 is SGDLS and CDR2 YYNGEE. Trimming removed 0 bases from V and 6 bases from J, with 13 bases in between. This chain's CDR3 is CASSVAGGSFNEQFF. CDR3 DNA: TGTGCCAGCAGCGTAGCGGGGGGCAGTTTCAATGAGCAGTTCTTC.

This chain links TRBV6-1 with TRBJ1-2; 8 nucleotides align to TRBD1. The CDR3 spans 14 residues. Germline CDR1 and CDR2: MNHNS and SASEGT. V was pared by 2 bases and J by 4 bases, with 3 bases of the junction left unmatched. The CDR3 region has the DNA TGTGCCAGCAGTGAAACAGGGGGAATCTATGGCTACACCTTC. It is translated as CASSETGGIYGYTF.

A few counts support this clone. The chain has TRBV2 and TRBJ2-5; 16 nucleotides match TRBD2. J lost 3 bases, V lost 6 bases, and 7 bases had no gene match. Per germline, CDR1 SNHLY and CDR2 FYNNEI. The CDR3 covers 17 residues. This CDR3 is CASRGTSGGAMEETQYF. CDR3 nucleotides: TGTGCCAGCAGGGGGACTAGCGGGGGGGCAATGGAAGAGACCCAGTACTTC. Supplemented by reference TRBV2 and TRBJ2-5, the full variable domain reads EPEVTQTPSHQVTQMGQEVILRCVPISNHLYFYWYRQILGQKVEFLVSFYNNEISEKSEIFDDQFSVERPDGSNFTLKIRSTKLEDSAMYFCASRGTSGGAMEETQYFGPGTRLLVL.

The chain combines TRBV7-9 with TRBJ2-3; D possibly corresponds to TRBD1 (5 bases). Germline assignment: CDR1 SEHNR and CDR2 FQNEAQ (reference sequence). Deletions cut 5 bases from V and 2 bases from J, with 8 bases between. CDR3 size: 13 residues. DNA for the CDR3: TGTGCCAGCAGCGGACAAATCACAGATACGCAGTATTTT. This encodes CASSGQITDTQYF.

The chain combines TRBV6-5 with TRBJ2-7; 7 nucleotides match TRBD1. Germline V gene data show CDR1 as MNHEY and CDR2 as SVGAGI. V shed 10 bases and J 1 base; nucleotides not matched to a gene: 10. The length of the CDR3 is 14 residues. The CDR3 protein is CATSGQQTSYEQYF. The DNA of the CDR3 is TGTGCCACCTCGGGACAGCAAACTTCCTACGAGCAGTACTTC.

This clone showed up just a few times. This chain uses TRBV7-2 with TRBJ2-1; 13 bases map to TRBD2. Germline V lookup: CDR1 SGHTA, CDR2 FQGNSA. J gave up 10 bases and V 5 bases, and 8 bases lay outside the gene matches. This CDR3 is built from 15 residues. DNA for the CDR3: TGTGCCAGCAGCCCGCCGGGACTAGCGGGACTAGAGCAGTTCTTC. It yields the protein CASSPPGLAGLEQFF.

The V gene is TRBV19, the J gene TRBJ1-5, with TRBD1 identical over 8 bases. V trimming: 5 bases; J trimming: 0 bases; junction bases outside the gene matches: 9. The CDR3 totals 17 residues. Germline V gives CDR1 LNHDA, CDR2 SQIVND (reference sequence). The CDR3 DNA sequence: TGTGCCAGTAGTCCCGGGACAGGCCCATATAGCAATCAGCCCCAGCATTTT. Amino acids: CASSPGTGPYSNQPQHF.

The sample holds a few counts of this clone. The chain carries TRBV6-5 and TRBJ2-7, with 13 bases fitting TRBD2. V shed 6 bases, J shed 0 bases, and the junction held 2 bases outside the gene matches. Germline assignment: CDR1 MNHEY and CDR2 SVGAGI. This CDR3 comprises 15 residues. CDR3 in amino acids: CASSRLAGGSYEQYF. As DNA, the CDR3 is TGTGCCAGCAGCCGACTAGCGGGGGGCTCCTACGAGCAGTACTTC.

The genes are TRBV11-2 and TRBJ2-3, with D perhaps TRBD1 (6 bases). This CDR3 comprises 18 residues. Germline CDR1 is SGHAT and CDR2 is FQNNGV. Trimming removed 5 bases from V and 0 bases from J, with 21 bases in between. This chain's CDR3 is CASSPSVRGGGSTDTQYF. The CDR3 region has the DNA TGTGCCAGCAGCCCCTCGGTCAGGGGCGGTGGTAGCACAGATACGCAGTATTTT.

The chain combines TRBV7-6 with TRBJ2-7; 8 bases match TRBD1. Germline V gene lookup returns CDR1 SGHVS and CDR2 FNYEAQ. V gave up 5 bases and J gave up 0 bases; unmatched junction bases: 6. The CDR3 spans 15 residues. CDR3 sequence: CASSPRTGSSYEQYF. CDR3 nucleotides: TGTGCCAGCAGCCCCCGGACAGGGAGCTCCTACGAGCAGTACTTC.

V and J are TRBV25-1 and TRBJ1-2; D not resolved. CDR1 is MGHDK and CDR2 is SYGVNS in the germline V gene. This CDR3 is 14 amino acids long. Trimming stripped 5 bases from V and 8 bases from J, with 18 bases between. The CDR3 protein is CASSPAATLMGYTF. CDR3 coding DNA: TGTGCCAGCAGTCCAGCAGCGACCCTGATGGGCTACACCTTC.